Following are 2 T cell receptor beta chains from one sample sequenced in a study of T cells after yellow fever vaccination. One entry per CDR3 protein results from TCRdb running MiXCR on the 5' RACE reads. The sample holds 200,000 to 250,000 distinct CDR3 sequences, 6.9% seen once. The sequenced sample was CD4+ T cells sorted from PBMCs, obtained 15 days after the yellow fever booster vaccination. The receptors were gathered from a man younger than 40 who received the YFV17D yellow fever vaccine.

This clonotype was recorded many times. The J gene is TRBJ2-2, the V gene TRBV18; no clear D. Germline V gene data show CDR1 as KGHSH and CDR2 as LQKENI. The ends were cut back, 0 bases at V and 4 bases at J, with 12 bases in the middle. The CDR3 covers 16 residues. DNA for the CDR3: TGTGCCAGCTCACCACCGCTGGGCCTCTCCACCGGGGAGCTGTTTTTT. Residues: CASSPPLGLSTGELFF.

This chain uses TRBV6-5 with TRBJ1-5; no clear D. Germline V gene data show CDR1 as MNHEY and CDR2 as SVGAGI. The V end was cut by 2 bases, the J end by 6 bases, with 8 bases between. The CDR3 loop spans 13 amino acids. This CDR3 is CASSYRLSQPQHF. CDR3 sequence (DNA): TGTGCCAGCAGTTACCGGTTGTCTCAGCCCCAGCATTTT.